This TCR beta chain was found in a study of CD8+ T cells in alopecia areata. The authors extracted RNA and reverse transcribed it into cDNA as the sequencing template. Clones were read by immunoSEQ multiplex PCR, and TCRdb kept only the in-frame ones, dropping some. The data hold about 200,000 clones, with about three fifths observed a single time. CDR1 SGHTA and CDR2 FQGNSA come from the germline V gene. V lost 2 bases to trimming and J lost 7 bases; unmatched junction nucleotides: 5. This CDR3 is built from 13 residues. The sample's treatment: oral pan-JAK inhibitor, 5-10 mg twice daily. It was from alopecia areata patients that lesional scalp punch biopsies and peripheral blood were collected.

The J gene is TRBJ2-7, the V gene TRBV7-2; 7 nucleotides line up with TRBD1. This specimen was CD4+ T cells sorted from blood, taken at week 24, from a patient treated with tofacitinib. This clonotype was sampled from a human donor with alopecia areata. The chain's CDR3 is CASSLTGVGEQYF. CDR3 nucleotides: TGTGCCAGCAGCTTAACAGGGGTAGGGGAGCAGTACTTC. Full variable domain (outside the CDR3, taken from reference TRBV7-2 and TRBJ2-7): GAGVSQSPSNKVTEKGKDVELRCDPISGHTALYWYRQSLGQGLEFLIYFQGNSAPDKSGLPSDRFSAERTGGSVSTLTIQRTQQEDSAVYLCASSLTGVGEQYFGPGTRLTVT.